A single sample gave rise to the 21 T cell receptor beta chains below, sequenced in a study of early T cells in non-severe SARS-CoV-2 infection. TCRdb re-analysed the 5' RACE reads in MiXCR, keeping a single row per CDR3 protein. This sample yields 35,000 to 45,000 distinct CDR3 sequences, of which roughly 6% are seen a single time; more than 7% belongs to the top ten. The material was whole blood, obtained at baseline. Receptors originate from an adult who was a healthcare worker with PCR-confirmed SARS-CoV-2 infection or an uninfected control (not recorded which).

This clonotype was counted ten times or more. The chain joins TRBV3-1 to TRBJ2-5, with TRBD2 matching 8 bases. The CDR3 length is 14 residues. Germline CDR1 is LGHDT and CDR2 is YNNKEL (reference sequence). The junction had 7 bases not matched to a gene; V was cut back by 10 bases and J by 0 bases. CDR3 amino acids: CAISRGGNQETQYF. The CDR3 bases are TGTGCCATTTCACGGGGGGGGAACCAAGAGACCCAGTACTTC.

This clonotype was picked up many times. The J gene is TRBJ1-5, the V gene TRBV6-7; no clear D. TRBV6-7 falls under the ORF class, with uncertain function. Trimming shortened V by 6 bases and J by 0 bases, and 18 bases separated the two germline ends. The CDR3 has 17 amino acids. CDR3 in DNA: TGTGCCAGCAGGAGATCTACAGTAAAACATAGCAATCAGCCCCAGCATTTT. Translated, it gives CASRRSTVKHSNQPQHF.

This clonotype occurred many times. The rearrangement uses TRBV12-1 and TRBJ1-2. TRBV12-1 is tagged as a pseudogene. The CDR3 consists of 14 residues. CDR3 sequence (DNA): TGTGCCAGCAGCTTTCAGGTGCCGAACTATGGCTACACCTTC. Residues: CASSFQVPNYGYTF.

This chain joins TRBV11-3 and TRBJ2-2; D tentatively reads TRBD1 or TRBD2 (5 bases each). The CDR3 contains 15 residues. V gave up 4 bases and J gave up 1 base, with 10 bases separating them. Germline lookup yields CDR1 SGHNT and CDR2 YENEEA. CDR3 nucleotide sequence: TGTGCCAGCAGCTCCGGGGCCCTGAACACCGGGGAGCTGTTTTTT. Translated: CASSSGALNTGELFF.

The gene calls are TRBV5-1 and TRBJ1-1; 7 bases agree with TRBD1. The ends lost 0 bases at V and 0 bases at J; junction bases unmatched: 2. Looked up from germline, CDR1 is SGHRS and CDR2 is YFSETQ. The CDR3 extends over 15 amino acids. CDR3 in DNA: TGCGCCAGCAGCTTGGACAGGGGATTGAACACTGAAGCTTTCTTT. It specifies CASSLDRGLNTEAFF.

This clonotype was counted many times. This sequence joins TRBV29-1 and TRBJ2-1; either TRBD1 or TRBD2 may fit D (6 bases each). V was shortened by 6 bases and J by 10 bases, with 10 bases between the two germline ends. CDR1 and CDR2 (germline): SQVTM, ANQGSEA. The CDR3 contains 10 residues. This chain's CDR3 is CSVGGLEQFF. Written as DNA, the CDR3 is TGCAGCGTGGGGGGCCTCGAGCAGTTCTTC.

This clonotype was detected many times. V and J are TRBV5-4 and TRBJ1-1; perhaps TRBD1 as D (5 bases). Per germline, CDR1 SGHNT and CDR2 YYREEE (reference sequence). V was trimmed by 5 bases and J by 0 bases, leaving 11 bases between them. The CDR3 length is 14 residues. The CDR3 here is CASRYGAMNTEAFF. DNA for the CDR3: TGTGCCAGCAGATACGGGGCTATGAACACTGAAGCTTTCTTT.

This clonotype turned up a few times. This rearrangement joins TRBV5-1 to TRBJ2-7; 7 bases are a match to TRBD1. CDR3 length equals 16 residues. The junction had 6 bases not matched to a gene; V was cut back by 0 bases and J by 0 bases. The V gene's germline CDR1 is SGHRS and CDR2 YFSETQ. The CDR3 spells CASSLGHRDSSYEQYF. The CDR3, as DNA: TGCGCCAGCAGCTTGGGCCACCGGGACAGCTCCTACGAGCAGTACTTC. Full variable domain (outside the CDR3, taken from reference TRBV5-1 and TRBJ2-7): KAGVTQTPRYLIKTRGQQVTLSCSPISGHRSVSWYQQTPGQGLQFLFEYFSETQRNKGNFPGRFSGRQFSNSRSEMNVSTLELGDSALYLCASSLGHRDSSYEQYFGPGTRLTVT.

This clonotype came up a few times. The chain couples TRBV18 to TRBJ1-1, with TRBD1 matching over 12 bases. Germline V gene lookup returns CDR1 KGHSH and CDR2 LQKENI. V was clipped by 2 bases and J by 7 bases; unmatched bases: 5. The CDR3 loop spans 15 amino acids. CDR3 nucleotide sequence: TGTGCCAGCTCACCAGCCGGGACAGGGGGCGATGAAGCTTTCTTT. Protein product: CASSPAGTGGDEAFF. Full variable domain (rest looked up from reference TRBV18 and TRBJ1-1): NAGVMQNPRHLVRRRGQEARLRCSPMKGHSHVYWYRQLPEEGLKFMVYLQKENIIDESGMPKERFSAEFPKEGPSILRIQQVVRGDSAAYFCASSPAGTGGDEAFFGQGTRLTVV.

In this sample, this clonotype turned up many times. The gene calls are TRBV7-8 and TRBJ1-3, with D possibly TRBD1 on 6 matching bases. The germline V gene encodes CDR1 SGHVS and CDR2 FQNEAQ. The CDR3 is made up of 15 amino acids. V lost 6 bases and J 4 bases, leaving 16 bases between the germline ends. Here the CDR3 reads CASSYYQGRGNTIYF. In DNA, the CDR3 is TGTGCCAGCAGTTATTACCAGGGGAGGGGAAACACCATATATTTT. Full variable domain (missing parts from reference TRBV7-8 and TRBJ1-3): GAGVSQSPRYKVAKRGQDVALRCDPISGHVSLFWYQQALGQGPEFLTYFQNEAQLDKSGLPSDRFFAERPEGSVSTLKIQRTQQEDSAVYLCASSYYQGRGNTIYFGEGSWLTVV.

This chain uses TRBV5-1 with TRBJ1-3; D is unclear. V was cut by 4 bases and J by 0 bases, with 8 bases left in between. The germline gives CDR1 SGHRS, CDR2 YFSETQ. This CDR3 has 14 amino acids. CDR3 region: CASSPGHSGNTIYF. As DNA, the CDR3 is TGCGCCAGCAGCCCCGGGCACTCTGGAAACACCATATATTTT.

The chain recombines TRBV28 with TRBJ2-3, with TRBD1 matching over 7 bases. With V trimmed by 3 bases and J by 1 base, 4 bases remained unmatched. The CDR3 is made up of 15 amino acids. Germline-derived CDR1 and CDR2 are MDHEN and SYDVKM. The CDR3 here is CASSFTGARTDTQYF. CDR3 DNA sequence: TGTGCCAGCAGTTTTACAGGGGCTCGCACAGATACGCAGTATTTT.

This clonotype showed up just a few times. The CDR3 here is CASSYSGTVNSPLHF. The CDR3 DNA is TGTGCCAGCAGTTACTCCGGGACAGTGAATTCACCCCTCCACTTT. This chain joins TRBV6-2 or TRBV6-3 and TRBJ1-6; TRBD1 matches at 7 bases. CDR3 size: 15 residues. Germline V gene sequence: CDR1 MNHEY, CDR2 SVGEGT. With V trimmed by 0 bases and J by 7 bases, 3 bases remained unmatched.

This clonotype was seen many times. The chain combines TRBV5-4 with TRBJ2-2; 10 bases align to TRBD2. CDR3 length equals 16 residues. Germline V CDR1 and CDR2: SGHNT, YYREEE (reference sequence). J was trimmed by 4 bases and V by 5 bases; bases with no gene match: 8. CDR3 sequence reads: CASSLGLATTTGELFF. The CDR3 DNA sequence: TGTGCCAGCAGTCTGGGACTAGCGACCACCACCGGGGAGCTGTTTTTT.

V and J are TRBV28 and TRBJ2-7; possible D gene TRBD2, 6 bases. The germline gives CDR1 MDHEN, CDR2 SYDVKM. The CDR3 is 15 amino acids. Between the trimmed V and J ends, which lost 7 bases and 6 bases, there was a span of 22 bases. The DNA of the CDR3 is TGTGCCAGCACCTCCCATGGGGGGAAATCTGGCGAGCAGTACTTC. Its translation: CASTSHGGKSGEQYF. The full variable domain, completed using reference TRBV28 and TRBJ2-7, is DVKVTQSSRYLVKRTGEKVFLECVQDMDHENMFWYRQDPGLGLRLIYFSYDVKMKEKGDIPEGYSVSREKKERFSLILESASTNQTSMYLCASTSHGGKSGEQYFGPGTRLTVT.

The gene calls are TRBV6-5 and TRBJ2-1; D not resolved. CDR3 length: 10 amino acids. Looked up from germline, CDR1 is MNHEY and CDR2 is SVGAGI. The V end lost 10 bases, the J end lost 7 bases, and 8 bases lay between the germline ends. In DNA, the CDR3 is TGTGCCACCCGTAAAAATGAGCAGTTCTTC. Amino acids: CATRKNEQFF.

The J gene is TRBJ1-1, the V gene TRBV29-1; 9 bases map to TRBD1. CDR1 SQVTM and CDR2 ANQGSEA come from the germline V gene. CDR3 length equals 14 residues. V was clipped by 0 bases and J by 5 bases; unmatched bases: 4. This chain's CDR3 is CSVEDGDRVTEAFF. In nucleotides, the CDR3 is TGCAGCGTTGAAGATGGGGACAGGGTAACTGAAGCTTTCTTT.

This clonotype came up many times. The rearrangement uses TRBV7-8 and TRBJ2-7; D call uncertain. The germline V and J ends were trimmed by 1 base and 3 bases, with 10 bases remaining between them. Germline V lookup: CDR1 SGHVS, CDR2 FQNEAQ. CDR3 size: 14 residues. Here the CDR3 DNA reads TGTGCCAGCAGCTTAGGGACCGCGAACTACGAGCAGTACTTC. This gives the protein CASSLGTANYEQYF.

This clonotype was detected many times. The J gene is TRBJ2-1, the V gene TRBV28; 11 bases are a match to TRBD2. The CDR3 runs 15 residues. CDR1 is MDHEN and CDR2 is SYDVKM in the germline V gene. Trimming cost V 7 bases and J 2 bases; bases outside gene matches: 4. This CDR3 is CASNLSGGAYNEQFF. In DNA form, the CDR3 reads TGTGCCAGCAACCTTAGCGGGGGGGCCTACAATGAGCAGTTCTTC. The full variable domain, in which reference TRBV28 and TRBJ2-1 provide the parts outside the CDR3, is DVKVTQSSRYLVKRTGEKVFLECVQDMDHENMFWYRQDPGLGLRLIYFSYDVKMKEKGDIPEGYSVSREKKERFSLILESASTNQTSMYLCASNLSGGAYNEQFFGPGTRLTVL.

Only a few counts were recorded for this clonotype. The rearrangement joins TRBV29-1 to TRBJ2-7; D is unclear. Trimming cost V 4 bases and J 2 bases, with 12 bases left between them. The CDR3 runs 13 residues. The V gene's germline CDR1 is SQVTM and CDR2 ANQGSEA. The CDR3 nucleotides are TGCAGCGTTGTTTACAGTGAGCCCTACGAGCAGTACTTC. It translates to CSVVYSEPYEQYF.

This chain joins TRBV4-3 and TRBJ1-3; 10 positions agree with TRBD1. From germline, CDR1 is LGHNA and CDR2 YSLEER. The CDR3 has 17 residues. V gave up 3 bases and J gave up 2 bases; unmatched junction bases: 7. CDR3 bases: TGCGCCAGCAGCCAGAAGGGGACAGGGGTGGCTGGAAACACCATATATTTT. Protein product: CASSQKGTGVAGNTIYF.